The next 22 T cell receptor beta chains were all read from a single sample in a study of T-cell reconstitution after alpha-beta-depleted transplantation in children. Unique molecular identifiers were built into the TCRbeta library. In TCRdb, the PCR reads were re-called with MiXCR into one record per CDR3 protein. This sample has almost 600,000 distinct CDR3 sequences, with roughly 27% found just once. Source: PBMCs, taken before TCRalphabeta/CD19-depleted stem cell transplant. All receptors derive from a boy younger than two with Wiskott-Aldrich syndrome, due to receive a stem cell transplant.

The V gene is TRBV4-1, the J gene TRBJ2-5; D is perhaps TRBD1 (6 bases). This CDR3 has 14 amino acids. Germline CDR1 MGHRA, CDR2 YSYEKL. The V gene lost 4 bases and the J gene lost 3 bases, with 12 bases spanning the gap. CDR3 region: CASSLGQGKETQYF. The CDR3 coding sequence is TGCGCCAGCAGCCTCGGGCAGGGGAAAGAGACCCAGTACTTC.

The chain carries TRBV3-1 and TRBJ2-3; D unresolved. CDR1 and CDR2 from the germline V gene are LGHDT and YNNKEL (reference sequence). The V end lost 0 bases, the J end lost 5 bases, and 12 bases lay between the germline ends. The CDR3 has 15 amino acids. This CDR3 is CASSQDPTLRDTQYF. The DNA of the CDR3 is TGTGCCAGCAGCCAAGATCCTACCCTTAGAGATACGCAGTATTTT.

This clonotype was seen only a few times. The chain is built from TRBV28 and TRBJ2-5; 10 bases fit TRBD2. Germline trimming cut 1 base from V and 3 bases from J; bases unmatched to any gene: 2. This CDR3 contains 15 residues. CDR1 is MDHEN and CDR2 is SYDVKM in the germline V gene. CDR3 region: CASSLSGLAEETQYF. The CDR3 nucleotides read TGTGCCAGCAGTTTATCCGGACTAGCGGAAGAGACCCAGTACTTC.

The chain couples TRBV12-3 or TRBV12-4 to TRBJ2-3; 8 bases match TRBD2. J lost 0 bases, V lost 3 bases, and 2 bases had no gene match. The CDR3 consists of 15 residues. This chain's CDR3 is CASSLTSASTDTQYF. CDR3 DNA: TGTGCCAGCAGTTTGACTAGCGCTAGCACAGATACGCAGTATTTT.

The chain combines TRBV20-1 with TRBJ2-7; the match to TRBD2 covers 7 bases. Germline-derived CDR1 and CDR2 are DFQATT and SNEGSKA (reference sequence). CDR3 length: 14 amino acids. V shed 1 base and J 2 bases; nucleotides not matched to a gene: 5. CDR3 residues: CSARASSGPYEQYF. Written as DNA, the CDR3 is TGCAGTGCTAGAGCATCTAGCGGTCCCTACGAGCAGTACTTC.

In this sample, this clonotype turned up a few times. The chain carries TRBV10-3 and TRBJ2-3; D is undetermined. CDR1 ENHRY and CDR2 SYGVKD come from the germline V gene. The CDR3 has 12 residues. V was pared by 6 bases and J by 2 bases, with 6 bases between. Here the CDR3 DNA reads TGTGCCATCAGGGAGAACACAGATACGCAGTATTTT. This sequence encodes CAIRENTDTQYF.

The chain employs TRBV7-2 and TRBJ2-1, with 8 bases fitting TRBD2. The CDR3 has 15 residues. V lost 6 bases to trimming and J lost 5 bases; unmatched junction nucleotides: 9. The germline CDR1 and CDR2 sequences are SGHTA and FQGNSA. CDR3 residues: CASRQAGESHNEQFF. DNA of the CDR3: TGTGCCAGCAGACAAGCGGGAGAGTCCCACAATGAGCAGTTCTTC.

This clonotype occurred a few times. The chain is built from TRBV7-9 and TRBJ2-2, with D possibly matching TRBD2 (7 bases). Per germline, CDR1 SEHNR and CDR2 FQNEAQ (reference sequence). This CDR3 has 15 amino acids. The V end was cut by 11 bases, the J end by 1 base, with 17 bases between. CDR3 region: CAASVGGQNTGELFF. CDR3 DNA: TGTGCCGCCAGCGTGGGGGGGCAGAACACCGGGGAGCTGTTTTTT.

The gene calls are TRBV12-3 or TRBV12-4 and TRBJ2-1, with D unclear. V was trimmed by 0 bases and J by 5 bases, leaving 17 bases between them. The CDR3 contains 17 residues. The CDR3 DNA is TGTGCCAGCAGTTTAGCCCCATCTCACACAGCAAACAATGAGCAGTTCTTC. Encoded protein: CASSLAPSHTANNEQFF.

This clonotype was counted a few times. The J gene is TRBJ1-2, the V gene TRBV5-4; D may be TRBD1 (6 bases). Germline values: CDR1 SGHNT, CDR2 YYREEE (reference sequence). The CDR3 sequence is 16 residues long. V was clipped by 0 bases and J by 0 bases, with 12 bases between them. The CDR3 coding sequence is TGTGCCAGCAGCTTGGTGGGGGCCGTAGCTAACTATGGCTACACCTTC. Translated, it gives CASSLVGAVANYGYTF.

The chain links TRBV6-5 to TRBJ2-1; D uncertain. The V end was cut by 3 bases, the J end by 3 bases, with 15 bases between. This CDR3 comprises 16 residues. Germline V gene data show CDR1 as MNHEY and CDR2 as SVGAGI. The CDR3 nucleotides are TGTGCCAGCAGTTATCAGAGACCAGAATACTACAATGAGCAGTTCTTC. Translating gives CASSYQRPEYYNEQFF.

The chain joins TRBV27 to TRBJ2-1; D not certain. This CDR3 comprises 13 residues. Trimming removed 2 bases from V and 3 bases from J, with 5 bases in between. Germline V CDR1 and CDR2: MNHEY, SMNVEV (reference sequence). The CDR3 sequence is CASSLRVYNEQFF. DNA of the CDR3: TGTGCCAGCAGTTTACGAGTCTACAATGAGCAGTTCTTC.

CDR3 protein: CASSSGTSGRITYEQYF. CDR3 coding DNA: TGCGCCAGCAGCTCGGGGACTAGCGGGAGGATTACCTACGAGCAGTACTTC. This sequence joins TRBV5-1 and TRBJ2-7, with 15 bases identical to TRBD2. The CDR3 sequence is 17 residues long. The germline CDR1 and CDR2 sequences are SGHRS and YFSETQ. With 3 bases clipped from V and 2 bases from J, the junction kept 6 bases outside the gene matches.

Comment on this clonotype: Compared with germline, one end of the junction differs, possibly owing to a read error. The chain combines TRBV30 with TRBJ1-4, with TRBD1 as a possible D gene (6 bases). Germline V gives CDR1 GTSNPN, CDR2 SVGIG (reference sequence). The CDR3 is made up of 13 amino acids. The CDR3 DNA reads as TGTGCCTGGAGTGTGGGGGGCCGGGACATCCCCCATTTT. The encoded protein is CAWSVGGRDIPHF.

The chain employs TRBV12-3 or TRBV12-4 and TRBJ2-2, with D perhaps TRBD2 (7 bases). The CDR3 covers 15 residues. V lost 4 bases to trimming and J lost 6 bases, with 15 bases between them. The CDR3 region is CASSSRRGPSGELFF. The CDR3 DNA sequence: TGTGCCAGCAGTTCCCGGCGGGGGCCATCCGGGGAGCTGTTTTTT.

This chain uses TRBV11-1 with TRBJ2-1; 15 bases line up with TRBD2. CDR3 length equals 19 residues. Germline V gene lookup returns CDR1 SGHAT and CDR2 FQDESV (reference sequence). The V segment lost 4 bases and the J segment 0 bases; nucleotides outside the gene matches: 7. The CDR3 DNA follows: TGTGCCAGCAGCTGGACTAGCGGGAGGGATTGGGACTCCTACAATGAGCAGTTCTTC. It specifies CASSWTSGRDWDSYNEQFF.

This rearrangement joins TRBV20-1 to TRBJ2-1; weak D call: TRBD2 (5 bases). The CDR3 contains 14 residues. V lost 1 base and J lost 6, with 13 bases in between. Per germline, CDR1 DFQATT and CDR2 SNEGSKA (reference sequence). This CDR3 is CSARASTIPNEQFF. The DNA for the CDR3 is TGCAGTGCTAGAGCATCGACTATACCCAATGAGCAGTTCTTC.

The chain has TRBV20-1 and TRBJ1-6; D is possibly TRBD1 (6 bases). Trimming took off 4 bases at V and 10 bases at J, with 11 bases between the two ends. The CDR3 extends over 12 amino acids. Germline V gene sequence: CDR1 DFQATT, CDR2 SNEGSKA (reference sequence). Here the CDR3 reads CSATQGGSPLHF. The CDR3 DNA reads TGCAGTGCTACTCAAGGGGGATCACCCCTCCACTTT.

This clonotype was recorded only once. The chain couples TRBV20-1 to TRBJ2-3; tentatively, D is TRBD1 (5 bases). From germline, CDR1 is DFQATT and CDR2 SNEGSKA (reference sequence). The V gene lost 0 bases and the J gene lost 1 base, with 8 bases spanning the gap. The CDR3 covers 14 residues. The CDR3 region is CSARDSQGTDTQYF. CDR3 nucleotides: TGCAGTGCTAGAGATTCACAGGGCACAGATACGCAGTATTTT.

The chain uses TRBV5-1 and TRBJ2-2; 11 nucleotides align to TRBD2. The V gene end was trimmed by 3 bases and the J gene end by 8 bases; junction bases not matched to a gene: 9. Germline loops: CDR1 SGHRS, CDR2 YFSETQ. The CDR3 runs to 16 residues. CDR3 sequence (DNA): TGCGCCAGCAGCTGGGGACTAGCGGAACCACGGGGGGAGCTGTTTTTT. Translating gives CASSWGLAEPRGELFF.

This clonotype was seen more than once but under ten times. In nucleotides, the CDR3 is TGTGCCAGCAGCTTATCTAGCGGGATTGGCGGGACCCAGTACTTC. Encoded protein: CASSLSSGIGGTQYF. The J gene is TRBJ2-5, the V gene TRBV11-2; 9 nucleotides line up with TRBD2. Trimming at V came to 2 bases and at J to 7 bases, leaving 8 bases not matched to a gene. Germline CDR1 is SGHAT and CDR2 is FQNNGV. The CDR3 has 15 residues.

This clonotype appeared a few times. The chain combines TRBV7-8 with TRBJ1-1; D gene unclear. This CDR3 has 16 amino acids. CDR1 is SGHVS and CDR2 is FQNEAQ in the germline V gene. The germline V and J ends were trimmed by 0 bases and 5 bases, with 16 bases remaining between them. Here the CDR3 reads CASSLATVCVGTEAFF. The CDR3 DNA reads as TGTGCCAGCAGCTTAGCTACGGTGTGCGTTGGGACTGAAGCTTTCTTT.